The 14 T cell receptor beta chains below come from one sample, sequenced in a study of control samples from healthy donors and cancer patients. Clones were sequenced by immunoSEQ multiplex PCR, and TCRdb holds only the in-frame ones, with some missing. The table has roughly 45,000 clones, around 85% seen once. Input material: PBMCs. These receptors were taken from a woman aged 50 to 60 with lung cancer.

The chain uses TRBV6-1 and TRBJ1-6; D call uncertain. Germline CDR1 and CDR2: MNHNS and SASEGT. This CDR3 has 16 amino acids. V lost 4 bases and J 10 bases, leaving 20 bases between the germline ends. The DNA for the CDR3 is TGTGCCAGCAGTGCGAAAACTGGGGAAGCAGGCTCACCCCTCCACTTT. It codes for CASSAKTGEAGSPLHF.

The CDR3 reads CATSDLYLAGGGNEQFF. CDR3 DNA: TGTGCCACCAGTGATTTGTACTTAGCGGGGGGGGGAAATGAGCAGTTCTTC. The genes are TRBV24-1 and TRBJ2-1, with 11 bases aligning to TRBD2. The CDR3 has 17 amino acids. V trimming: 0 bases; J trimming: 7 bases; junction bases outside the gene matches: 7. In germline, CDR1 is KGHDR, CDR2 SFDVKD.

The rearrangement uses TRBV30 and TRBJ1-5; TRBD1 might be the D (6 bases). This CDR3 region has 15 residues. Germline CDR1 and CDR2: GTSNPN and SVGIG (reference sequence). Trimming removed 3 bases at V and 1 base at J, with 13 bases between. The CDR3 spells CAWSAPGASNQPQHF. Here the CDR3 DNA reads TGTGCCTGGAGCGCCCCGGGGGCAAGCAATCAGCCCCAGCATTTT.

This clone was picked up one time. The chain uses TRBV7-8 and TRBJ1-2, with 8 bases identical to TRBD1. V shed 2 bases and J 2 bases; nucleotides not matched to a gene: 1. CDR3 length equals 14 residues. Germline V gives CDR1 SGHVS, CDR2 FQNEAQ. The CDR3, as DNA: TGTGCCAGCAGCTTATCAGGGGGCAACTATGGCTACACCTTC. Its protein is CASSLSGGNYGYTF.

The chain employs TRBV19 and TRBJ1-1; D is possibly TRBD1 (5 bases). Between the trimmed V and J ends, which lost 4 bases and 2 bases, there was a span of 8 bases. Per the germline V gene, CDR1 is LNHDA and CDR2 is SQIVND (reference sequence). This CDR3 has 13 residues. The CDR3 here is CASSSRDNTEAFF. CDR3 in DNA: TGTGCCAGTAGTAGCCGGGACAACACTGAAGCTTTCTTT.

The chain couples TRBV7-6 to TRBJ2-7, with TRBD1 identical over 8 bases. V lost 4 bases and J lost 0; bases outside the gene matches: 5. Germline V gene sequence: CDR1 SGHVS, CDR2 FNYEAQ. The CDR3 consists of 15 residues. The CDR3 sequence: CASSSDRGASYEQYF. CDR3 nucleotides: TGTGCCAGCAGCTCCGACAGGGGAGCCTCCTACGAGCAGTACTTC.

The chain uses TRBV29-1 and TRBJ1-3; D is perhaps TRBD1 (5 bases). The germline V and J ends were trimmed by 4 bases and 4 bases, with 11 bases remaining between them. There are 13 residues in the CDR3. The V gene's germline CDR1 is SQVTM and CDR2 ANQGSEA. The CDR3 here is CSVGRGSGNTIYF. CDR3 in DNA: TGCAGCGTTGGAAGGGGATCAGGAAACACCATATATTTT.

The chain carries TRBV21-1 and TRBJ2-7; the DNA was not compared with TRBD1, the D call given in the table. TRBV21-1 is assigned pseudogene status. The CDR3 sequence is 15 residues long. CDR3 coding DNA: TGTGCCAGCAGCCCCCTGCAGGCAAGCTCCTACGAGCAGTACTTC. This translates into CASSPLQASSYEQYF.

This chain connects TRBV28 to TRBJ1-3, with TRBD1 as a possible D gene (5 bases). Germline V gene data show CDR1 as MDHEN and CDR2 as SYDVKM. The CDR3 is made up of 14 amino acids. V lost 4 bases and J lost 12, with 19 bases in between. The CDR3 DNA is TGTGCCAGCAGTTCCTCTCCAGACAGACAGCACATATATTTT. Amino acids: CASSSSPDRQHIYF.

This chain links TRBV27 with TRBJ1-2, with D perhaps TRBD1 (5 bases). From germline, CDR1 is MNHEY and CDR2 SMNVEV (reference sequence). V dropped 5 bases and J dropped 4 bases, with 14 bases sitting between them. The CDR3 is made up of 14 amino acids. The CDR3 DNA reads as TGTGCCAGCAGTCAAACCGGGACGGCCTATGGCTACACCTTC. It encodes CASSQTGTAYGYTF.

The chain is built from TRBV11-2 and TRBJ2-3; TRBD2 matches at 7 bases. This CDR3 region has 13 residues. The germline CDR1 and CDR2 sequences are SGHAT and FQNNGV. The J segment lost 4 bases and the V segment lost 3 bases, leaving 1 base of the junction unmatched. CDR3 in DNA: TGTGCCAGCAGCTTCCGGGGGGCAGATACGCAGTATTTT. Protein: CASSFRGADTQYF.

The chain has TRBV10-3 and TRBJ2-5, with D possibly TRBD2 on 7 matching bases. Trimming pared 3 bases from V and 1 base from J, leaving 12 bases between. The germline V gene has CDR1 ENHRY and CDR2 SYGVKD. This CDR3 is built from 15 residues. The DNA of the CDR3 is TGTGCCATCAGTGAAAGGGGGGGATCCCAAGAGACCCAGTACTTC. Protein product: CAISERGGSQETQYF.

The chain joins TRBV12-3 or TRBV12-4 to TRBJ2-7; TRBD1 or TRBD2 may be the D gene (6 bases each). The V and J ends lost 6 bases and 5 bases respectively, with 14 bases between them. The CDR3 sequence is 13 residues long. The CDR3 DNA reads TGTGCCAGCAGGTCCCAGGGGAGGAACGAGCAGTACTTC. Its protein product is CASRSQGRNEQYF.

This chain uses TRBV9 with TRBJ2-1; D gene uncertain. Germline CDR1 reads SGDLS; CDR2 reads YYNGEE. The V end was cut by 3 bases, the J end by 7 bases, with 5 bases between. The CDR3 totals 11 residues. CDR3 sequence (DNA): TGTGCCAGCAGCGGCGCTAATGAGCAGTTCTTC. This gives the protein CASSGANEQFF.